The 9 T cell receptor beta chains listed next were all sequenced from one sample in a study of neurological immune-mediated disorders. Each CDR3 protein gets one entry after TCRdb re-called the 5' RACE reads with MiXCR. The profile shows about 80,000 distinct CDR3 sequences, 5.8% of them singletons. Documented time point: longitudinal time-point 2. Sequencing was done on a sample of PBMCs. Source of these receptors: a woman aged 60-75 years with multiple sclerosis.

There are many counts of this clonotype. This chain uses TRBV25-1 with TRBJ2-1; a possible D gene is TRBD1 (6 bases). The V end was cut by 7 bases, the J end by 7 bases, with 17 bases between. Germline CDR1 reads MGHDK; CDR2 reads SYGVNS. This CDR3 is 14 amino acids long. The CDR3, as DNA: TGTGCCAGCAAGGAGCACAGGGCTGGAAATGAGCAGTTCTTC. Translating it yields CASKEHRAGNEQFF.

This clonotype has ten or more counts. The chain has TRBV5-1 and TRBJ1-2, with TRBD1 identical over 10 bases. The CDR3 has 16 residues. The junction had 16 bases not matched to a gene; V was cut back by 4 bases and J by 10 bases. Germline V lookup: CDR1 SGHRS, CDR2 YFSETQ. This chain's CDR3 is CASSEPGQGFRGNYTF. The CDR3 nucleotides are TGCGCCAGCAGCGAGCCGGGACAGGGGTTCAGAGGTAACTACACCTTC.

This clonotype occurred many times. The chain carries TRBV28 and TRBJ1-4, with TRBD1 matching 12 bases. This CDR3 has 14 amino acids. V lost 6 bases, J lost 8 bases, and 4 bases stayed unmatched. CDR1 is MDHEN and CDR2 is SYDVKM in the germline V gene. CDR3 nucleotide sequence: TGTGCCAGCAGGGCAGGGACAGGGGGCGAAAAACTGTTTTTT. Translating it yields CASRAGTGGEKLFF.

This clonotype is categorized as medium-sized. The V gene is TRBV20-1, the J gene TRBJ1-1, with D unresolved. Germline loops: CDR1 DFQATT, CDR2 SNEGSKA (reference sequence). The V gene lost 3 bases and the J gene lost 0 bases, with 11 bases spanning the gap. The CDR3 sequence is 14 residues long. The CDR3 sequence is CSASVSALNTEAFF. The CDR3 DNA reads TGCAGTGCTAGCGTCTCAGCCCTGAACACTGAAGCTTTCTTT.

The sample holds many counts of this clonotype. The rearrangement joins TRBV6-5 to TRBJ2-7; D gene unclear. V was trimmed by 4 bases and J by 2 bases, leaving 12 bases between them. CDR1 is MNHEY and CDR2 is SVGAGI in the germline V gene. The CDR3 totals 14 residues. In nucleotides, the CDR3 is TGTGCCAGCAGTTCCAACGTAGCCACCTACGAGCAGTACTTC. Translated: CASSSNVATYEQYF.

This clonotype was seen many times. The rearrangement links TRBV20-1 to TRBJ1-6, with a tentative D call TRBD1 (5 bases). Germline CDR1 DFQATT, CDR2 SNEGSKA (reference sequence). The CDR3 is 15 residues long. Trimming shortened V by 6 bases and J by 13 bases, and 25 bases separated the two germline ends. CDR3 DNA sequence: TGCAGTGCCCAACCCGGGACTCAGGGAACCGAGCCCCTCCACTTT. Translation gives CSAQPGTQGTEPLHF.

A few counts support this clonotype. The V and J genes are TRBV3-1 and TRBJ2-1, with a possible D match to TRBD1 (5 bases). The germline V and J ends were trimmed by 4 bases and 10 bases, with 26 bases remaining between them. CDR1 and CDR2 (germline): LGHDT, YNNKEL (reference sequence). CDR3 length equals 17 residues. The CDR3 bases are TGTGCCAGCAGCCTACCGGACATTGCTGGTTCCACTGGGGAGCAGTTCTTC. Protein: CASSLPDIAGSTGEQFF.

This clonotype was observed at least ten times. The DNA of the CDR3 is TGCGCCAGCAGAGGGGATGGGTACGAGCAGTACTTC. Its protein product is CASRGDGYEQYF. The J gene is TRBJ2-7, the V gene TRBV4-1, with a possible D match to TRBD1 (5 bases). The ends were cut back, 6 bases at V and 4 bases at J, with 10 bases in the middle. CDR1 is MGHRA, CDR2 YSYEKL, per germline. The CDR3 length is 12 residues.

This clonotype has at least ten counts. V gene TRBV28 combines with J gene TRBJ2-7; 8 positions match TRBD1. Trimming cost V 2 bases and J 3 bases; bases outside gene matches: 3. The CDR3 is 14 amino acids. Germline V lookup: CDR1 MDHEN, CDR2 SYDVKM. CDR3 bases: TGTGCCAGCAGTTTACAGGGGGCCATCTACGAGCAGTACTTC. It translates to CASSLQGAIYEQYF.